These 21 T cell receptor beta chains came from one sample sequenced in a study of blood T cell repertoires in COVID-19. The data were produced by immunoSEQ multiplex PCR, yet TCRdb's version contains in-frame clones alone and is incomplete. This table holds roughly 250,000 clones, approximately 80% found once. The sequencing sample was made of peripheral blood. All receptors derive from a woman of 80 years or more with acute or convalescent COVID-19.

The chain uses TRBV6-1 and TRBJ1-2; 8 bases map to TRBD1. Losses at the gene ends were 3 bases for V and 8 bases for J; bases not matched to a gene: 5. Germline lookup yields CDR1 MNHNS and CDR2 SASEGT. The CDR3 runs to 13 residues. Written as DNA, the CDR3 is TGTGCCAGCAGTGAGGACAGGGTCGGCGGCTACACCTTC. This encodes CASSEDRVGGYTF.

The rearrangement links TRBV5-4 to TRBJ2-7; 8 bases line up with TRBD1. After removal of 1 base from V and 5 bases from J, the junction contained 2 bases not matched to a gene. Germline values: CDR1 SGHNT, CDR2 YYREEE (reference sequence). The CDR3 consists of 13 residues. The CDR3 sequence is CASSLQGADEQYF. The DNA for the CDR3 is TGTGCCAGCAGCTTGCAGGGGGCGGACGAGCAGTACTTC. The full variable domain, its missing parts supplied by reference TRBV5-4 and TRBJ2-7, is ETGVTQSPTHLIKTRGQQVTLRCSSQSGHNTVSWYQQALGQGPQFIFQYYREEENGRGNFPPRFSGLQFPNYSSELNVNALELDDSALYLCASSLQGADEQYFGPGTRLTVT.

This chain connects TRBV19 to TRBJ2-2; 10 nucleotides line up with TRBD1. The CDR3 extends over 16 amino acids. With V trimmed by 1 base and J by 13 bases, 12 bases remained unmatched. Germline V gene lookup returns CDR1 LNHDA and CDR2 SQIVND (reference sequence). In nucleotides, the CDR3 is TGTGCCAGTAGTATAGGACGGGACAGGGGCTTTATGGGGCTGTTTTTT. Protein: CASSIGRDRGFMGLFF. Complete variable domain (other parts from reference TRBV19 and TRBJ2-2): DGGITQSPKYLFRKEGQNVTLSCEQNLNHDAMYWYRQDPGQGLRLIYYSQIVNDFQKGDIAEGYSVSREKKESFPLTVTSAQKNPTAFYLCASSIGRDRGFMGLFFGEGSRLTVL.

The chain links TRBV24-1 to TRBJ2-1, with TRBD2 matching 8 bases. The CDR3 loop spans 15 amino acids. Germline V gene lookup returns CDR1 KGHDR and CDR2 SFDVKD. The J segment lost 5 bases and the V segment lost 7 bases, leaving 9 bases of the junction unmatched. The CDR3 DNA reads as TGTGCCACCAGCCAAGCGGGGGAGATTCACAATGAGCAGTTCTTC. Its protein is CATSQAGEIHNEQFF.

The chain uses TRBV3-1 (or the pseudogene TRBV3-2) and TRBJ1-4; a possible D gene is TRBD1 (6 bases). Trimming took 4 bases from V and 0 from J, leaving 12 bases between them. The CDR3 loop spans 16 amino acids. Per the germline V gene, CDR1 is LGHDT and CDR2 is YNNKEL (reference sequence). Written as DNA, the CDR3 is TGTGCCAGCAGCCGTTGGACAGATCCAACTAATGAAAAACTGTTTTTT. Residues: CASSRWTDPTNEKLFF.

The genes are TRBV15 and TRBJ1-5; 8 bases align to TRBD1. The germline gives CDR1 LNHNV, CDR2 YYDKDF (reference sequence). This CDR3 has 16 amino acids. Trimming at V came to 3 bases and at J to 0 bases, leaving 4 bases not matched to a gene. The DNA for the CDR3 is TGTGCCACCAGCAGCCAGGGGGCTGGTAGCAATCAGCCCCAGCATTTT. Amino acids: CATSSQGAGSNQPQHF.

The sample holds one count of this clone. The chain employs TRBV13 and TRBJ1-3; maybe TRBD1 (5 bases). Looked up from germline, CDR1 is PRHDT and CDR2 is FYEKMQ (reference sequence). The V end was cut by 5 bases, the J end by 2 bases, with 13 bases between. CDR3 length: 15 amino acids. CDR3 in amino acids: CASSLGGGTGNTIYF. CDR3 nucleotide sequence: TGTGCCAGCAGCCTTGGCGGGGGGACTGGAAACACCATATATTTT.

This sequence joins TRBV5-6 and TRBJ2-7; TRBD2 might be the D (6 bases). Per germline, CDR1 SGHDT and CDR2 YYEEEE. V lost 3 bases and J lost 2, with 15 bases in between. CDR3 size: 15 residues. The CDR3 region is CASSYRNPGAYEQYF. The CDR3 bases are TGTGCCAGCAGCTATCGAAACCCGGGAGCCTACGAGCAGTACTTC.

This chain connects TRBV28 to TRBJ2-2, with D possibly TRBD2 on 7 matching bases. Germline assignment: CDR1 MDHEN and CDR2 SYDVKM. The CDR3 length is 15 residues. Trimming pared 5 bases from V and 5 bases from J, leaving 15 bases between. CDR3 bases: TGTGCCAGCAGTCCAAGGGGGGGTTATACCGGGGAGCTGTTTTTT. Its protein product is CASSPRGGYTGELFF.

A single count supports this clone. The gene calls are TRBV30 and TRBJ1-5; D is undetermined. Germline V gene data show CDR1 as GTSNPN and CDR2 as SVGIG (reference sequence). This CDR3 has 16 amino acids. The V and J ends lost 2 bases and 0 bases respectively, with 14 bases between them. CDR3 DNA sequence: TGTGCCTGGAGTTTCGGGGAACCGTATAGCAATCAGCCCCAGCATTTT. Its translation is CAWSFGEPYSNQPQHF.

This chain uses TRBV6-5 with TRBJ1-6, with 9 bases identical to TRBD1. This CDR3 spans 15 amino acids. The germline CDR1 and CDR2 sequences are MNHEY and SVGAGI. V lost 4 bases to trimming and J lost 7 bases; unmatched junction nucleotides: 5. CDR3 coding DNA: TGTGCCAGCAGTTCCCCCGGGACAGGGAATTCACCCCTCCACTTT. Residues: CASSSPGTGNSPLHF.

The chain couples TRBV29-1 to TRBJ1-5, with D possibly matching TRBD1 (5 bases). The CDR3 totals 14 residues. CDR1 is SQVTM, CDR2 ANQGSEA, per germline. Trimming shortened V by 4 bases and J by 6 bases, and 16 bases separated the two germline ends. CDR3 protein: CSVGVAGGGQPQHF. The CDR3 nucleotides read TGCAGCGTTGGAGTGGCGGGGGGAGGTCAGCCCCAGCATTTT.

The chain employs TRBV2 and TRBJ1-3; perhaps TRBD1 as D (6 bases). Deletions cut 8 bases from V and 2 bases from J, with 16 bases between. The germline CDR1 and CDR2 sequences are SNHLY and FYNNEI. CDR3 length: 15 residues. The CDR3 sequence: CASRLGAGAGNTIYF. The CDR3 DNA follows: TGTGCCAGCCGTCTCGGTGCAGGGGCTGGAAACACCATATATTTT.

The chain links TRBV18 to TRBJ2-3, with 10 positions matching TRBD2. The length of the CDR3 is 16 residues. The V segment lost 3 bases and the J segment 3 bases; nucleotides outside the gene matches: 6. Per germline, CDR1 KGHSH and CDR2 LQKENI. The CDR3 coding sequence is TGTGCCAGCTCACCCCGTAGAGCGGGGGGGACAGATACGCAGTATTTT. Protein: CASSPRRAGGTDTQYF.

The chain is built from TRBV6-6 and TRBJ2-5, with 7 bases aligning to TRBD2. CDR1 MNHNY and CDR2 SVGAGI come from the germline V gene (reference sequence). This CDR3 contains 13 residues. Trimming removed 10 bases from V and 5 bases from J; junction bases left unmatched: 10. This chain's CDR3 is CATGLGRRETQYF. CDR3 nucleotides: TGTGCCACCGGACTAGGTCGAAGGGAGACCCAGTACTTC.

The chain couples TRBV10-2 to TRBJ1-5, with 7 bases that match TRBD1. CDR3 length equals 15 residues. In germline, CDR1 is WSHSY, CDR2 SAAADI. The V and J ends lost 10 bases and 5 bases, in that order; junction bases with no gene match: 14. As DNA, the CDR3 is TGCGCCACCAAGCCCTCTGGAGGGGGCGATCAGCCCCAGCATTTT. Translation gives CATKPSGGGDQPQHF.

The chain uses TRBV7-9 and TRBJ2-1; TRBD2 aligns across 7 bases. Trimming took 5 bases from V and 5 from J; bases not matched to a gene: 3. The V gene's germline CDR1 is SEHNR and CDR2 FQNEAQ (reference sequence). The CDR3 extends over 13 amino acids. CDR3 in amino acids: CASSRGDDNEQFF. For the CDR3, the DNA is TGTGCCAGCAGCCGGGGGGACGACAATGAGCAGTTCTTC.

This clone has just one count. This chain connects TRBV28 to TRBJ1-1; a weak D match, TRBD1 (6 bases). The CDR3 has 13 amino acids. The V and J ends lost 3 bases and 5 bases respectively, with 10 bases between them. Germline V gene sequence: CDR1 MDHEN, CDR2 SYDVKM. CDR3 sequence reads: CASSFTGSTEAFF. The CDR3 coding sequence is TGTGCCAGCAGTTTTACAGGGAGTACTGAAGCTTTCTTT.

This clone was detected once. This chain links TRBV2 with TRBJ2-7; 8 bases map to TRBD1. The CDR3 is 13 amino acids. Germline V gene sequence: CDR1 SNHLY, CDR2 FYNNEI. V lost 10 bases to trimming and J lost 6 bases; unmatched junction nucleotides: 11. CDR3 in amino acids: CATTTDRVGEQYF. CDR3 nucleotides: TGTGCCACCACGACGGACAGGGTTGGCGAGCAGTACTTC.

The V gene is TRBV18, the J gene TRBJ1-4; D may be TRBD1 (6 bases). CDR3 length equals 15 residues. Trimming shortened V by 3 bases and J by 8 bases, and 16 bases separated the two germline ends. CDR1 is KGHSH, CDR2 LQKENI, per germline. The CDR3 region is CASSPRDPDREKLFF. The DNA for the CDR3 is TGTGCCAGCTCACCCCGTGATCCAGACAGGGAAAAACTGTTTTTT.

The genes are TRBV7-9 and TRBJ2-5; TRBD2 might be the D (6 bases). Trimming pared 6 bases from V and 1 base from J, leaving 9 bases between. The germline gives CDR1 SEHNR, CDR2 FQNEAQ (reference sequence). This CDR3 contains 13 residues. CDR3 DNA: TGTGCCAGCAGGGGGGGACCCCAAGAGACCCAGTACTTC. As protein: CASRGGPQETQYF.